These T cell receptor beta chains were read from a single sample in a study of OX40 agonist ivuxolimab in advanced cancers. Sequencing was performed with immunoSEQ multiplex PCR; in TCRdb, only in-frame clones are kept and a portion is missing. The repertoire holds some 66,000 clones, with roughly four fifths as singletons. Sequencing was performed on CD4+ or CD8+ T cells sorted from blood, taken in a trial of the OX40 agonist ivuxolimab. The receptors were gathered from an adult with an advanced solid tumor such as melanoma, head and neck, liver or kidney cancer. Both conserved end residues are part of each CDR3. Fields, in order: D gene, clone size, V gene, J gene, CDR3 protein, CDR3 DNA. A D gene is named only where the DNA matches it firmly. Only some rows state a clone size, as once, few, many or a class for expanded clones.

TRBD1	-	TRBV15	TRBJ1-5	CATSRDRAGGQPQHF	TGTGCCACCAGCAGAGATAGGGCAGGGGGCCAGCCCCAGCATTTT
TRBD1	-	TRBV11-2	TRBJ2-5	CASSLGQGIETQYF	TGTGCCAGCAGCTTGGGACAGGGCATAGAGACCCAGTACTTC
TRBD1	-	TRBV19	TRBJ2-5	CASSPTGTGRETQYF	TGTGCCAGTAGTCCGACCGGGACAGGGCGAGAGACCCAGTACTTC
-	-	TRBV5-6	TRBJ1-1	CASSRQGRTAFF	TGTGCCAGCAGCCGTCAAGGCAGGACGGCTTTCTTT
-	-	TRBV6-1	TRBJ1-1	CASSEMVFDNWAFF	TGTGCCAGCAGTGAAATGGTTTTCGATAATTGGGCTTTCTTT
-	-	TRBV7-6	TRBJ2-6	CASSSERGTDQTGANVLTF	TGTGCCAGCAGCTCGGAGCGGGGGACAGACCAAACTGGGGCCAACGTCCTGACTTTC
TRBD1	once	TRBV25-1	TRBJ2-7	CASILGTGSSRAYEQYF	TGTGCCAGCATTTTAGGGACAGGCTCTTCCAGGGCCTACGAGCAGTACTTC
-	-	TRBV2	TRBJ1-2	CATRTQTNYGYTF	TGTGCCACCAGGACACAGACTAACTATGGCTACACCTTC
-	-	TRBV27	TRBJ1-1	CASSLVARTNTEAFF	TGTGCCAGCAGTTTGGTAGCTAGAACGAACACTGAAGCTTTCTTT
TRBD2	-	TRBV7-2	TRBJ2-1	CASSLDLAGEAEQFF	TGTGCCAGCAGCTTAGACCTAGCGGGAGAGGCTGAGCAGTTCTTC
TRBD2	once	TRBV6-5	TRBJ2-7	CASSSTSGGTYEQYF	TGTGCCAGCAGTTCAACTAGCGGGGGAACTTACGAGCAGTACTTC
TRBD2	-	TRBV7-8	TRBJ2-1	CASSFSSGVYNEQFF	TGTGCCAGCAGCTTCTCTAGCGGGGTTTACAATGAGCAGTTCTTC
TRBD1	-	TRBV13	TRBJ1-4	CASSSYRGPSNEKLFF	TGTGCCAGCAGCTCCTACAGGGGGCCATCTAATGAAAAACTGTTTTTT